The 2 T cell receptor beta chains reported below all come from one sample, sequenced in a study of cytomegalovirus exposure and HLA in healthy donors. PCR employed 60 Vbeta and 13 Jbeta primers. Libraries were prepared by immunoSEQ multiplex PCR; TCRdb keeps only in-frame clonotypes and omits some of them. This table has 100,000 to 150,000 clones, 70% to 90% appearing once. Sequenced input: PBMCs. The source of these receptors is a man younger than 35 in good health and CMV-seropositive.

The J gene is TRBJ1-2, the V gene TRBV6-1; D is perhaps TRBD1 (6 bases). Germline V lookup: CDR1 MNHNS, CDR2 SASEGT. Trimming shortened V by 3 bases and J by 8 bases, and 16 bases separated the two germline ends. The CDR3 runs 14 residues. The CDR3 spells CASSDRRQGNGYTF. The CDR3 DNA sequence: TGTGCCAGCAGTGACCGACGGCAGGGGAACGGCTACACCTTC.

The sample holds a few counts of this clone. The chain recombines TRBV4-1 with TRBJ1-6; D possibly corresponds to TRBD1 (5 bases). V lost 2 bases and J 6 bases, leaving 20 bases between the germline ends. The CDR3 has 18 amino acids. Germline V gene data show CDR1 as MGHRA and CDR2 as YSYEKL. As DNA, the CDR3 is TGCGCCAGCAGCCAAAATCCCCTTGCAGGGCCCCTTAATTCACCCCTCCACTTT. Translation: CASSQNPLAGPLNSPLHF.